This TCR beta chain was observed in a study of human T cells and chemical hapten exposure. Overall study context: Patch tests put 0.01% DPC on the upper back, and the results were checked at 6 days. Yields of TCR per sample differed, chiefly owing to small differences in pooled library volume.

Germline V gene sequence: CDR1 DFQATT, CDR2 SNEGSKA (reference sequence). The CDR3 sequence is 15 residues long. V dropped 6 bases and J dropped 3; count of bases not matched to a gene: 13. Documented time point: pre-sensitization, week 0. Treatment denoted: therapeutic diphenylcyclopropenone sensitization with weekly scalp DPC. Unfractionated whole blood was the source from which total RNA was extracted. TCRdb processed the RACE reads anew with MiXCR; each CDR3 protein has one entry. The table has about 350,000 distinct CDR3 sequences, roughly 6% seen once; the top ten hold over 6.5%. Sequencing used whole blood, obtained in connection with sensitization to the hapten diphenylcyclopropenone (DPC). This clonotype was obtained from a woman between 18 and 30 years old with alopecia areata. Some clones in this sample may be carry-over from other donors' samples. The chain carries TRBV20-1 and TRBJ2-5, with TRBD2 matching 7 bases. The CDR3 region has the DNA TGCAGTGCCTACAACCCGAGTGCGGGGGAAGAGACCCAGTACTTC. As protein: CSAYNPSAGEETQYF.